This T cell receptor beta chain was profiled in a study of blood T cell repertoires in COVID-19. Looking at the study overall: From T cells, B-cell-depleted T cells, or PBMCs came the material, which was cDNA or gDNA.

Participants came from 24 US areas, aged about 18 to 89 years. Sequenced by immunoSEQ multiplex PCR; TCRdb stores in-frame clones only, minus some. The sample lists approximately 200,000 clones, 80% occurring once. Unmatched junction bases numbered 1, after V lost 2 bases and J lost 6 bases. CDR3 size: 14 residues. CDR1 is SGDLS, CDR2 YYNGEE, per germline. Specimen: PBMCs or T cells enriched from blood (not recorded which). This chain joins TRBV9 and TRBJ1-5, with 11 positions matching TRBD1. The source of this sequence is a woman between 40 and 50 years old with acute COVID-19. Here the CDR3 DNA reads TGTGCCAGCAGCGTTGGGACAGGGGGTCAGCCCCAGCATTTT. It specifies CASSVGTGGQPQHF.